This T cell receptor beta chain was recorded in a study of cytomegalovirus exposure and HLA in healthy donors. Study as a whole: HLA-typed donors were the source of about 85 million unique TCRs, which an early data release held. General study points: A later analysis reportedly found that, within productive TCRs, an Asian-associated ancestry cluster had fewer N-insertions than the mean observed across the approximately 600 donors. It was reported that the classifier diagnosed cytomegalovirus status with high specificity and sensitivity in both the original and validation cohorts.

This CDR3 region has 15 residues. Per germline, CDR1 SGHAT and CDR2 FQNNGV. V shed 2 bases and J shed 4 bases, with 14 bases lying between them. Regarding this clone: Antigen specificity is unknown.

This cohort consisted of healthy bone marrow donors. With 60 Vbeta and 13 Jbeta primers, the PCR was carried out. Sequenced by immunoSEQ multiplex PCR; TCRdb stores in-frame clones only, minus some. There are 210,000 or so clones in the sample; roughly 88% occur only once, and approximately 0.71% lies in the top ten. The chain uses TRBV11-2 and TRBJ1-2; D ambiguous. The material sequenced was PBMCs. The source is a boy under 10 years old in good health and CMV-seronegative. In nucleotides, the CDR3 is TGTGCCAGCAGCTTAAACCCGGGATTTATCTATGGCTACACCTTC. Translated, it gives CASSLNPGFIYGYTF. Full variable domain (missing parts from reference TRBV11-2 and TRBJ1-2): EAGVAQSPRYKIIEKRQSVAFWCNPISGHATLYWYQQILGQGPKLLIQFQNNGVVDDSQLPKDRFSAERLKGVDSTLKIQPAKLEDSAVYLCASSLNPGFIYGYTFGSGTRLTVV.